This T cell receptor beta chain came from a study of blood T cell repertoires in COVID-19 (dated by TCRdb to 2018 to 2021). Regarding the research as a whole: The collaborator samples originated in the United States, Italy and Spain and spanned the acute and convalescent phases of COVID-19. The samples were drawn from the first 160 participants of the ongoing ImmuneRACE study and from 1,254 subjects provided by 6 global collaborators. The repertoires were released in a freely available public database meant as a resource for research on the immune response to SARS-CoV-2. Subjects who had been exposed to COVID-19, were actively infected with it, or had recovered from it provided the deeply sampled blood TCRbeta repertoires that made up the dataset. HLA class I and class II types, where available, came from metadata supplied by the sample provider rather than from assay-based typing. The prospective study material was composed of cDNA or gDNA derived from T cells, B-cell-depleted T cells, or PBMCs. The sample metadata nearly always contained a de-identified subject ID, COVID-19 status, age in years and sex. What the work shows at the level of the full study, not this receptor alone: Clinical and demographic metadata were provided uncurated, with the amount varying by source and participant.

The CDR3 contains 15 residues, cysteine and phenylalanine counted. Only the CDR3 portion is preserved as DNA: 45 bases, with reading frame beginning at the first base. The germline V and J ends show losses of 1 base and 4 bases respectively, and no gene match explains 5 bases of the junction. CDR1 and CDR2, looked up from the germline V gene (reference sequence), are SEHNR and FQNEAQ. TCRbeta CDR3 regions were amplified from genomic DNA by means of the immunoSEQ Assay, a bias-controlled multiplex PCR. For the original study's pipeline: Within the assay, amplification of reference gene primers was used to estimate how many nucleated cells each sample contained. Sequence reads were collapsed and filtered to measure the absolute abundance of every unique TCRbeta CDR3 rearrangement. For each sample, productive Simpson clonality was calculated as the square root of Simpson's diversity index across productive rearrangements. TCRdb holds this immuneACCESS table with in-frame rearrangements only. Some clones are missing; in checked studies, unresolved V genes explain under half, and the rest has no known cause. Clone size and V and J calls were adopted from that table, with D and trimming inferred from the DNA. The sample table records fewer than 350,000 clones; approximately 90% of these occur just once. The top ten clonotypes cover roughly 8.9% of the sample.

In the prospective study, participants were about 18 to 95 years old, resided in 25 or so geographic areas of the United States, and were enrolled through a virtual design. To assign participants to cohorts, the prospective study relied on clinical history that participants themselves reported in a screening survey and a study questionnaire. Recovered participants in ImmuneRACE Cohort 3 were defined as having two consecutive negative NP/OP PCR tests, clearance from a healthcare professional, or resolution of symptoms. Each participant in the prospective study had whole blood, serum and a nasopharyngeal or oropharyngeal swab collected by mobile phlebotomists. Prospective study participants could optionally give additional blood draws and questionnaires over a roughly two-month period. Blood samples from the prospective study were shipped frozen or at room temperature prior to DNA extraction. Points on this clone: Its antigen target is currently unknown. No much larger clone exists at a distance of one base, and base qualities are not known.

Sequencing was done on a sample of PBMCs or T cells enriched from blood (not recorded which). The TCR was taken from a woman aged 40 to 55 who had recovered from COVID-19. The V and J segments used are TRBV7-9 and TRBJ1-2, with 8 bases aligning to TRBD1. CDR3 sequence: CASSLGPQGGYGYTF. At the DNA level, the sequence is TGTGCCAGCAGCTTAGGCCCACAGGGGGGCTATGGCTACACCTTC.